The sample holds a few counts of the clone carrying this T cell receptor (beta chain). Its target is unknown. The data derive from a study of CD8 T cells in ankylosing spondylitis. Construction of TCR beta libraries was performed using quantitative 5'-RACE with molecular barcodes. One entry per CDR3 protein results from TCRdb running MiXCR on the 5' RACE reads. The sample carries approximately 300,000 distinct CDR3 sequences, less than 25% recorded once. Study-level findings and limits: Typical of ankylosing spondylitis blood, it appeared, was a TCR beta motif of under 10 highly homologous variants.

With 8 bases removed from V and 0 bases from J, the gap between germline ends came to 8 bases. CDR3 size: 13 residues. V usage is TRBV12-3 or TRBV12-4 and J usage is TRBJ2-1; D is uncertain. The TCR comes from a female donor with ankylosing spondylitis or in good health (not recorded which). The sample consisted of blood, either unsorted or a sorted T cell fraction (not recorded which). The CDR3 is CASCESSYNEQFF. The CDR3 DNA sequence: TGTGCCAGCTGCGAGAGCTCCTACAATGAGCAGTTCTTC.